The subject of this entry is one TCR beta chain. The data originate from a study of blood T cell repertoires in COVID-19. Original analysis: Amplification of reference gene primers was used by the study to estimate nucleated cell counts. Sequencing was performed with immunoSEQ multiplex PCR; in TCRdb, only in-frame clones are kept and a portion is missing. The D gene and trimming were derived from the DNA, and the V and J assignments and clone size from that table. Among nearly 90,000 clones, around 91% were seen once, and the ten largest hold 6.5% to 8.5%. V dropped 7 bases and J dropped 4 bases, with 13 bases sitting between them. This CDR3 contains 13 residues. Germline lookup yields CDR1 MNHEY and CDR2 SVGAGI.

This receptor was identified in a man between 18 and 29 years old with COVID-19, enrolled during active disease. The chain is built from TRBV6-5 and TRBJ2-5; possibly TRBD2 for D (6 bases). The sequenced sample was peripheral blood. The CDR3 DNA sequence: TGTGCCAGCACGGGAGCGAGTAGAGAGACCCAGTACTTC. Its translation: CASTGASRETQYF.